These 16 T cell receptor beta chains came from one sample sequenced in a study of CD8+ T cells in alopecia areata. The treatment was: oral pan-JAK inhibitor, 5-10 mg twice daily. Sequencing relied on a cDNA template that was reverse transcribed from extracted RNA. Here immunoSEQ multiplex PCR was the method, and the copy in TCRdb shows in-frame clones only, minus some. The sample carries roughly 200,000 clones, roughly three fifths recorded once. This sample comprised CD8+ T cells sorted from blood, obtained at week 24, from a patient treated with tofacitinib. These receptors were collected from a human donor with alopecia areata.

This clone has a handful of counts. The V and J genes are TRBV14 and TRBJ1-2, with a tentative D call TRBD1 (5 bases). Germline V gene sequence: CDR1 SGHDN, CDR2 FVKESK. V lost 2 bases and J 5 bases, leaving 12 bases between the germline ends. The CDR3 consists of 14 residues. CDR3 coding DNA: TGTGCCAGCAGCCAATCTGACAGATGGTATGGCTACACCTTC. Translation: CASSQSDRWYGYTF.

The chain joins TRBV27 to TRBJ2-6; D is ambiguous. The germline V and J ends were trimmed by 8 bases and 0 bases, with 5 bases remaining between them. CDR1 is MNHEY and CDR2 is SMNVEV in the germline V gene (reference sequence). The CDR3 loop spans 13 amino acids. The CDR3 nucleotides read TGTGCCAGCTTCGGCTCTGGGGCCAACGTCCTGACTTTC. This translates into CASFGSGANVLTF.

J is TRBJ1-2 and V is TRBV4-2; TRBD1 agrees at 7 bases. V shed 6 bases and J 5 bases; nucleotides not matched to a gene: 3. CDR3 length: 12 residues. Germline CDR1 LGHNA, CDR2 YNFKEQ. The CDR3, as DNA: TGTGCCAGCAGTCCGGGACAGTATGGCTACACCTTC. Translating it yields CASSPGQYGYTF.

This clone was detected a few times. The chain recombines TRBV4-1 with TRBJ1-1; D gene ambiguous. Trimming stripped 1 base from V and 1 base from J, with 19 bases between. Germline CDR1 is MGHRA and CDR2 is YSYEKL. CDR3 length: 18 residues. The CDR3 bases are TGCGCCAGCAGCCAAGTGTGGGGATTCGGGCGACCGAACACTGAAGCTTTCTTT. As protein: CASSQVWGFGRPNTEAFF.

In this sample, this clone turned up a few times. The V call is TRBV4-1, the J call TRBJ2-1; D is unclear. V dropped 4 bases and J dropped 3 bases, with 1 base sitting between them. The CDR3 spans 11 residues. The germline CDR1 and CDR2 sequences are MGHRA and YSYEKL. Written as DNA, the CDR3 is TGCGCCAGCAGCCGCTACAATGAGCAGTTCTTC. As protein: CASSRYNEQFF.

This chain links TRBV7-9 with TRBJ2-7; D is unclear. Germline assignment: CDR1 SEHNR and CDR2 FQNEAQ (reference sequence). Between the trimmed V and J ends, which lost 5 bases and 6 bases, there was a span of 23 bases. The CDR3 length is 16 residues. The CDR3 DNA sequence: TGTGCCAGCAGCCCAAACCGACCCCCCTATCACGGCGAGCAGTACTTC. Translated, it gives CASSPNRPPYHGEQYF.

The chain is built from TRBV9 and TRBJ2-3; D not certain. This CDR3 has 12 amino acids. The V gene lost 3 bases and the J gene lost 2 bases, with 4 bases spanning the gap. Germline assignment: CDR1 SGDLS and CDR2 YYNGEE. The CDR3 spells CASSGNTDTQYF. The CDR3 nucleotides are TGTGCCAGCAGCGGCAACACAGATACGCAGTATTTT.

This chain uses TRBV4-1 with TRBJ1-4; D not resolved. V lost 3 bases to trimming and J lost 6 bases, with 14 bases between them. Germline CDR1 is MGHRA and CDR2 is YSYEKL. This CDR3 spans 15 amino acids. In DNA form, the CDR3 reads TGCGCCAGCAGCCACCCCGGAGACGGGGATGAAAAACTGTTTTTT. This translates into CASSHPGDGDEKLFF.

V and J are TRBV15 and TRBJ1-1, with a weak D call TRBD1 (6 bases). Per germline, CDR1 LNHNV and CDR2 YYDKDF (reference sequence). Deletions cut 4 bases from V and 5 bases from J, with 11 bases between. This CDR3 has 13 residues. CDR3 bases: TGTGCCACCAGCACCACAGGGTTTACTGAAGCTTTCTTT. Encoded protein: CATSTTGFTEAFF.

The chain links TRBV4-1 to TRBJ2-7, with no clear D. Trimming left V 1 base short and J 2 bases short, with 3 bases between. Germline CDR1 MGHRA, CDR2 YSYEKL. The CDR3 is 12 residues long. In DNA form, the CDR3 reads TGCGCCAGCAGCCAAGGGGCCTACGAGCAGTACTTC. This encodes CASSQGAYEQYF.

The chain couples TRBV5-1 to TRBJ2-5; TRBD2 aligns across 7 bases. The germline V gene has CDR1 SGHRS and CDR2 YFSETQ. The CDR3 is 15 amino acids. V was pared by 3 bases and J by 4 bases, with 9 bases of the junction left unmatched. The DNA of the CDR3 is TGCGCCAGCAGCTGGACTAGAGAGGGCCTAGAGACCCAGTACTTC. Its translation is CASSWTREGLETQYF.

V and J are TRBV4-1 and TRBJ2-2; the D gene is possibly TRBD1 (5 bases). Trimming removed 0 bases at V and 1 base at J, with 6 bases between. Germline lookup yields CDR1 MGHRA and CDR2 YSYEKL. The CDR3 covers 15 residues. In DNA form, the CDR3 reads TGCGCCAGCAGCCAAGAAACAGGGAACACCGGGGAGCTGTTTTTT. Amino acids: CASSQETGNTGELFF.

The chain couples TRBV2 to TRBJ2-7; no clear D gene. CDR3 length: 15 amino acids. Trimming left V 8 bases short and J 0 bases short, with 17 bases between. Germline assignment: CDR1 SNHLY and CDR2 FYNNEI. The CDR3: CASGVNSVPSYEQYF. Here the CDR3 DNA reads TGTGCCAGCGGAGTAAACAGTGTGCCCTCCTACGAGCAGTACTTC. The variable domain in full, with the rest retrieved from reference TRBV2 and TRBJ2-7, is EPEVTQTPSHQVTQMGQEVILRCVPISNHLYFYWYRQILGQKVEFLVSFYNNEISEKSEIFDDQFSVERPDGSNFTLKIRSTKLEDSAMYFCASGVNSVPSYEQYFGPGTRLTVT.

This clone occurred a few times. The V call is TRBV7-6, the J call TRBJ2-7; D may be TRBD1 (5 bases). Deletions cut 2 bases from V and 3 bases from J, with 14 bases between. Germline CDR1 is SGHVS and CDR2 is FNYEAQ. This CDR3 is built from 15 residues. This CDR3 is CASSLRVAQGYEQYF. In DNA form, the CDR3 reads TGTGCCAGCAGCTTAAGGGTGGCGCAGGGCTACGAGCAGTACTTC.

The V gene is TRBV19, the J gene TRBJ2-1, with no clear D. The CDR3 sequence is 11 residues long. V was cut by 5 bases and J by 4 bases, with 3 bases left in between. Germline assignment: CDR1 LNHDA and CDR2 SQIVND (reference sequence). The CDR3 nucleotides are TGTGCCAGTAGTGTTTACAATGAGCAGTTCTTC. Residues: CASSVYNEQFF.

The chain joins TRBV19 to TRBJ2-7, with D hard to call. CDR3 size: 14 residues. V lost 3 bases, J lost 0 bases, and 9 bases lay in between. Germline values: CDR1 LNHDA, CDR2 SQIVND (reference sequence). The CDR3, as DNA: TGTGCCAGTAGTATCCTGGCTAACTCCTACGAGCAGTACTTC. Amino acids: CASSILANSYEQYF.